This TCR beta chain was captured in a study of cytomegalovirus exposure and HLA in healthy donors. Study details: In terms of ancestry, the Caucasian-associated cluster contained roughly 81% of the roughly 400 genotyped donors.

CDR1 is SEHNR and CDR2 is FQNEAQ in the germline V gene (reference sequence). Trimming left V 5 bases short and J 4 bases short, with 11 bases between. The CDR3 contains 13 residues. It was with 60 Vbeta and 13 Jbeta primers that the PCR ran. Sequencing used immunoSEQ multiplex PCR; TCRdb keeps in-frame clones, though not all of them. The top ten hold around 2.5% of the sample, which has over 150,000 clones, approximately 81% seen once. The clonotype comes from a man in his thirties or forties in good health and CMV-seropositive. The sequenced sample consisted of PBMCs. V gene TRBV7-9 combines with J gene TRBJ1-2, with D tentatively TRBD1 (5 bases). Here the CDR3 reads CASSLGEAYGYTF. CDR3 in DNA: TGTGCCAGCAGCCTGGGGGAGGCCTATGGCTACACCTTC. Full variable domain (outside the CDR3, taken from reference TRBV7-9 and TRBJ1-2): DTGVSQNPRHKITKRGQNVTFRCDPISEHNRLYWYRQTLGQGPEFLTYFQNEAQLEKSRLLSDRFSAERPKGSFSTLEIQRTEQGDSAMYLCASSLGEAYGYTFGSGTRLTVV.